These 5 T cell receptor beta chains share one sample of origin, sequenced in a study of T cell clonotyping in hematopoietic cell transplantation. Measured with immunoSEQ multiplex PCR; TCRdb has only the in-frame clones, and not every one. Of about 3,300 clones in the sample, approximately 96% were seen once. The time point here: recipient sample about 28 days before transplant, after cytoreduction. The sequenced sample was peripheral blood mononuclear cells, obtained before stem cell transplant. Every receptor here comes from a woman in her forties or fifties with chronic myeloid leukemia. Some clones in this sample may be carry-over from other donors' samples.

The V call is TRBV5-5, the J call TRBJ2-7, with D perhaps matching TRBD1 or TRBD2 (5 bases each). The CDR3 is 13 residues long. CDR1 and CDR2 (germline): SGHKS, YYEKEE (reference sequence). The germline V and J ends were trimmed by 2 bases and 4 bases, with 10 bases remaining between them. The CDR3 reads CASSFFGAYEQYF. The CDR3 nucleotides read TGTGCCAGCAGCTTTTTCGGGGCTTACGAGCAGTACTTC.

The CDR3 DNA follows: TGTGCCAGCAGTGTCCTAGGAGGGGCAGGGGAAAAACTGTTTTTT. Its translation is CASSVLGGAGEKLFF. This rearrangement joins TRBV28 to TRBJ1-4, with D tentatively TRBD1 (5 bases). V gave up 5 bases and J gave up 8 bases, with 18 bases separating them. This CDR3 is built from 15 residues. The germline V gene has CDR1 MDHEN and CDR2 SYDVKM.

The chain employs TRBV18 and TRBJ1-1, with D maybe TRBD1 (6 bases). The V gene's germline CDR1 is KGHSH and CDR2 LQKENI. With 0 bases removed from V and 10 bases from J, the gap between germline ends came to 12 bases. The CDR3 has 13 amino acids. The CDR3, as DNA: TGTGCCAGCTCACCACCACCGGGACAAAGAGCTTTCTTT. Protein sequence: CASSPPPGQRAFF.

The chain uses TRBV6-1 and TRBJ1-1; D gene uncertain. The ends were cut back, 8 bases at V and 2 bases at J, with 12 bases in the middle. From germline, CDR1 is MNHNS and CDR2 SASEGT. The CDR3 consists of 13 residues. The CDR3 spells CASGSRGNTEAFF. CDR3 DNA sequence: TGTGCCAGCGGCAGCCGTGGAAACACTGAAGCTTTCTTT.

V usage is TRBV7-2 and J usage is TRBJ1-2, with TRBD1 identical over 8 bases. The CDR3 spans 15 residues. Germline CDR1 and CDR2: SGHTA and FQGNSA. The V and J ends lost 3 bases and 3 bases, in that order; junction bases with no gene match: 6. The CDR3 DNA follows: TGTGCCAGCAGCTTGCGGACAGGGCGCGACTATGGCTACACCTTC. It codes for CASSLRTGRDYGYTF.